The 15 T cell receptor beta chains in this list originate from one sample, sequenced in a study of shared clonotypes between healthy human individuals. Repertoires were generated with immunoSEQ multiplex PCR, while TCRdb's copy carries only in-frame clones and drops some. The sample lists more than 1 million clones; around 78% were seen once. Sequencing was carried out using memory CD4+ T cells from PBMCs. Subset here: CD45RA-negative fraction. The receptors originated from a man in his late teens or twenties in good health. Some clones in this sample may be carry-over from other donors' samples.

The chain employs TRBV28 and TRBJ1-1, with unresolved D. The CDR3 runs 13 residues. Deletions cut 2 bases from V and 11 bases from J, with 15 bases between. Per the germline V gene, CDR1 is MDHEN and CDR2 is SYDVKM. CDR3 region: CASSLGGVKRAFF. The CDR3 DNA follows: TGTGCCAGCAGTTTAGGTGGGGTGAAGCGCGCTTTCTTT. The full variable domain, with the rest looked up from reference TRBV28 and TRBJ1-1, is DVKVTQSSRYLVKRTGEKVFLECVQDMDHENMFWYRQDPGLGLRLIYFSYDVKMKEKGDIPEGYSVSREKKERFSLILESASTNQTSMYLCASSLGGVKRAFFGQGTRLTVV.

The chain joins TRBV15 to TRBJ2-3; TRBD2 matches at 12 bases. After removal of 4 bases from V and 2 bases from J, the junction contained 7 bases not matched to a gene. The CDR3 loop spans 17 amino acids. Germline V CDR1 and CDR2: LNHNV, YYDKDF (reference sequence). Written as DNA, the CDR3 is TGTGCCACCAGCACAGGACTAGCGGGAACTATCACAGATACGCAGTATTTT. Translated: CATSTGLAGTITDTQYF.

The chain recombines TRBV6-1 with TRBJ2-7; TRBD2 matches 7 bases. The germline V gene has CDR1 MNHNS and CDR2 SASEGT. V trimming: 8 bases; J trimming: 2 bases; junction bases outside the gene matches: 6. The CDR3 contains 13 residues. As DNA, the CDR3 is TGTGCCAGCTCGCGGGAGAGAACCTACGAGCAGTACTTC. This gives the protein CASSRERTYEQYF.

This clone was observed a few times. The chain recombines TRBV4-3 with TRBJ1-1; TRBD1 might be the D (5 bases). This CDR3 region has 13 residues. The V end lost 4 bases, the J end lost 4 bases, and 10 bases lay between the germline ends. Germline CDR1 LGHNA, CDR2 YSLEER. The CDR3 here is CASSPGTLTEAFF. CDR3 coding DNA: TGCGCCAGCAGCCCGGGGACCCTCACTGAAGCTTTCTTT.

As DNA, the CDR3 is TGTGCCAGCAGTGGGGGGGAATACAGGGGTCAGCCCCAGCATTTT. Amino acid sequence: CASSGGEYRGQPQHF. V usage is TRBV2 and J usage is TRBJ1-5, with 7 bases that match TRBD1. CDR1 is SNHLY and CDR2 is FYNNEI in the germline V gene. CDR3 length: 15 residues. V lost 4 bases, J lost 6 bases, and 9 bases stayed unmatched.

This chain connects TRBV5-1 to TRBJ2-1; TRBD2 matches at 9 bases. The CDR3 runs to 16 residues. Losses at the gene ends were 2 bases for V and 6 bases for J; bases not matched to a gene: 9. The germline V gene has CDR1 SGHRS and CDR2 YFSETQ. CDR3 sequence (DNA): TGCGCCAGCAGCTTTTCGAGCGGGAGGCCCAGCAATGAGCAGTTCTTC. Translation gives CASSFSSGRPSNEQFF.

The rearrangement uses TRBV7-2 and TRBJ1-2, with 7 bases aligning to TRBD1. Germline V lookup: CDR1 SGHTA, CDR2 FQGNSA. V lost 8 bases and J lost 6; bases outside the gene matches: 12. The CDR3 has 14 amino acids. This chain's CDR3 is CASSQDRLNDGYTF. CDR3 bases: TGTGCCAGCTCCCAGGACAGGCTAAATGATGGCTACACCTTC.

As regards this clone: The sample contains more than one DNA sequence encoding this CDR3. CDR3 residues: CASSFQGAEGYTF. The CDR3 nucleotides read TGCGCCAGCAGTTTCCAGGGGGCAGAAGGCTACACCTTC. The chain combines TRBV5-1 with TRBJ1-2; 8 bases map to TRBD1. The V gene end was trimmed by 5 bases and the J gene end by 8 bases; junction bases not matched to a gene: 8. The CDR3 extends over 13 amino acids. Germline values: CDR1 SGHRS, CDR2 YFSETQ.

The chain recombines TRBV28 with TRBJ1-2; TRBD1 is a possible D gene (5 bases). Germline V CDR1 and CDR2: MDHEN, SYDVKM. V was cut by 9 bases and J by 9 bases, with 17 bases left in between. The CDR3 contains 12 residues. As DNA, the CDR3 is TGTGCCAGTGGGACTCCTGAGATACGCTACACCTTC. This encodes CASGTPEIRYTF.

As regards this clone: Just one base apart from a much larger clone, this may be a read error. The sample carries other DNA sequences with the same CDR3. The CDR3 region is CASSLRDGTYEQYF. Written as DNA, the CDR3 is TGTGCCAGCAGCTTACGGGACGGCACCTACGAGCAGTACTTC. The chain employs TRBV7-9 and TRBJ2-7; either TRBD1 or TRBD2 may supply D (5 bases each). Germline values: CDR1 SEHNR, CDR2 FQNEAQ (reference sequence). The CDR3 covers 14 residues. The V and J ends lost 2 bases and 2 bases respectively, with 10 bases between them.

V usage is TRBV29-1 and J usage is TRBJ2-3, with D possibly being TRBD2 (5 bases). V shed 8 bases and J shed 3 bases, with 12 bases lying between them. The CDR3 length is 12 residues. Germline CDR1 is SQVTM and CDR2 is ANQGSEA. In DNA form, the CDR3 reads TGCAGCCATGGGTGGGAGACAGATACGCAGTATTTT. Its translation is CSHGWETDTQYF.

This chain joins TRBV30 and TRBJ1-2, with D possibly TRBD1 on 6 matching bases. The V end lost 8 bases, the J end lost 8 bases, and 18 bases lay between the germline ends. Germline CDR1 GTSNPN, CDR2 SVGIG (reference sequence). This CDR3 has 12 amino acids. The CDR3 coding sequence is TGTGCCCGAAGGGGGGGGCTCTGGGGCTACACCTTC. It is translated as CARRGGLWGYTF. The variable domain in full, completed from reference TRBV30 and TRBJ1-2, reads SQTIHQWPATLVQPVGSPLSLECTVEGTSNPNLYWYRQAAGRGLQLLFYSVGIGQISSEVPQNLSASRPQDRQFILSSKKLLLSDSGFYLCARRGGLWGYTFGSGTRLTVV.

The rearrangement uses TRBV11-2 and TRBJ2-7, with D hard to call. This CDR3 is 13 amino acids long. V was shortened by 5 bases and J by 4 bases, with 12 bases between the two germline ends. Germline values: CDR1 SGHAT, CDR2 FQNNGV. The CDR3: CASSPPLGYEQYF. CDR3 in DNA: TGTGCCAGCAGCCCGCCGCTAGGGTACGAGCAGTACTTC.

The J gene is TRBJ2-3, the V gene TRBV28, with 12 bases fitting TRBD2. This CDR3 has 15 residues. Losses at the gene ends were 8 bases for V and 3 bases for J; bases not matched to a gene: 6. CDR1 MDHEN and CDR2 SYDVKM come from the germline V gene. CDR3 protein: CASGLAGRETDTQYF. CDR3 nucleotides: TGTGCCAGCGGACTAGCGGGGAGGGAGACAGATACGCAGTATTTT.

CDR3 amino acids: CASSLSGQGLSGELFF. The CDR3 DNA is TGCGCCAGCAGCTTGTCGGGACAGGGGCTGTCCGGGGAGCTGTTTTTT. This chain links TRBV5-1 with TRBJ2-2; 10 nucleotides match TRBD1. J was trimmed by 6 bases and V by 1 base; bases with no gene match: 6. CDR1 SGHRS and CDR2 YFSETQ come from the germline V gene. The CDR3 sequence is 16 residues long. The variable domain in full, completed from reference TRBV5-1 and TRBJ2-2, reads KAGVTQTPRYLIKTRGQQVTLSCSPISGHRSVSWYQQTPGQGLQFLFEYFSETQRNKGNFPGRFSGRQFSNSRSEMNVSTLELGDSALYLCASSLSGQGLSGELFFGEGSRLTVL.